The present T cell receptor (beta chain) was sequenced within a study of blood T cell repertoires in COVID-19. Profiled with immunoSEQ multiplex PCR; TCRdb holds only in-frame clones, not every one. Among about 390,000 clones listed, just under 90% were seen once. Specimen: PBMCs or T cells enriched from blood (not recorded which). This sequence was found in a woman aged 50 to 60 who had recovered from COVID-19.

DNA for the CDR3: TGTGCCAGCGCTCAGGGCCCGGAGAACACTGAAGCTTTCTTT. Its translation is CASAQGPENTEAFF. This chain joins TRBV2 and TRBJ1-1; TRBD1 might be the D (5 bases). The CDR3 has 14 residues. Germline V gene sequence: CDR1 SNHLY, CDR2 FYNNEI. The ends were cut back, 8 bases at V and 1 base at J, with 14 bases in the middle.